This TCR beta chain was obtained from a study of beta chain features in type 1 diabetes. TCRB transcripts that were expressed got sequenced, as all of the isolated RNA had been reverse transcribed. Produced via immunoSEQ multiplex PCR; TCRdb's table is partial and in-frame only. Of some 410,000 clones listed, approximately 10% were seen once; the top ten hold approximately 0.045%. The germline V gene encodes CDR1 GTSNPN and CDR2 SVGIG (reference sequence). V was clipped by 0 bases and J by 2 bases, with 8 bases between them. The CDR3 consists of 14 residues. This TCR was sampled from a young woman in good health. Sequenced material: naive CD4+ T cells from blood. The rearrangement links TRBV30 to TRBJ1-3; the D is unclear. CDR3 nucleotides: TGTGCCTGGAGTGTAAGATTGCCTGGAAACACCATATATTTT. Translating gives CAWSVRLPGNTIYF.